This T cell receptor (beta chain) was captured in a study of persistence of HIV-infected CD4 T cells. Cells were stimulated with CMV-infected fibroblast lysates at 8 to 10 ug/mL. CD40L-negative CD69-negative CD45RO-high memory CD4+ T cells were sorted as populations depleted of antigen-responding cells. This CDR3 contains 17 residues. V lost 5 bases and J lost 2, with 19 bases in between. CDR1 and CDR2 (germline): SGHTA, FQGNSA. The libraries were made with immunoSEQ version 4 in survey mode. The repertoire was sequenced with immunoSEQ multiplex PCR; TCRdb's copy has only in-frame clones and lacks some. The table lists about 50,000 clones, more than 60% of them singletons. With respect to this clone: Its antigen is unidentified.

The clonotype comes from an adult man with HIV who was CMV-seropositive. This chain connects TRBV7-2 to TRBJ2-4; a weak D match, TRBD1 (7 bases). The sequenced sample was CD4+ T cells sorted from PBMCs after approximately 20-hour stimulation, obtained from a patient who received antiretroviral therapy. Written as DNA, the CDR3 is TGTGCCAGCAGCACCAACCCAGGGGGGATATCCAAAAACATTCAGTACTTC. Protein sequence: CASSTNPGGISKNIQYF.